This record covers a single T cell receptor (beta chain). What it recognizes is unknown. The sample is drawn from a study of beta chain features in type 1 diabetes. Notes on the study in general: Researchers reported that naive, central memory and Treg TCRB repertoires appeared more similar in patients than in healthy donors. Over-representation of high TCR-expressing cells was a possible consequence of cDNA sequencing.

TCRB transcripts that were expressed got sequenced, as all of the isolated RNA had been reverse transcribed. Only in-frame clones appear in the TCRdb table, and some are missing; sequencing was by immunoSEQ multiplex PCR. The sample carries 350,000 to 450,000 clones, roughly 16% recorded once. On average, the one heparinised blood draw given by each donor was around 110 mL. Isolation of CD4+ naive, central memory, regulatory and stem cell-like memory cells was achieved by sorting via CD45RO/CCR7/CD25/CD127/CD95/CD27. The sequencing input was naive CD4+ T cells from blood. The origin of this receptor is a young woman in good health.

Here the CDR3 reads CASLRGTGSSYEQYF. CDR3 in DNA: TGTGCCAGTCTAAGGGGGACAGGGTCCTCCTACGAGCAGTACTTC. J is TRBJ2-7 and V is TRBV28, with 9 bases matching TRBD1. Germline loops: CDR1 MDHEN, CDR2 SYDVKM. The trim removed 9 bases at V and 0 bases at J, leaving 9 bases unmatched. The CDR3 has 15 amino acids.